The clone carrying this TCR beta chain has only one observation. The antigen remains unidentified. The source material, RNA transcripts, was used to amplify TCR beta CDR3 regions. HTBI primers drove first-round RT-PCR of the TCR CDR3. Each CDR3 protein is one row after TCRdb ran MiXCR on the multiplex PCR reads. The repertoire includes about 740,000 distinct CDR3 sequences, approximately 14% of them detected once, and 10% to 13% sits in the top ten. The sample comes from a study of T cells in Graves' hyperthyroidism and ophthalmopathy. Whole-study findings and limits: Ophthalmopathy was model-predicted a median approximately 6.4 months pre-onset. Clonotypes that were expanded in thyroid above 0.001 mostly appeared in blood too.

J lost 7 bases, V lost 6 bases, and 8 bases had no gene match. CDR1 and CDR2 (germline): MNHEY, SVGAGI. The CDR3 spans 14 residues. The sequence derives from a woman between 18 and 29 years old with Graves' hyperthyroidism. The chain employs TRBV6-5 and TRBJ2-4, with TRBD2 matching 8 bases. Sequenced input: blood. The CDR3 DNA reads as TGTGCCAGCAGGTATCTCGCGGGAGGCAACATTCAGTACTTC. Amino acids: CASRYLAGGNIQYF.